This is a list of T cell receptor beta chains from one sample in a study of cytomegalovirus exposure and HLA in healthy donors. Measured with immunoSEQ multiplex PCR; TCRdb has only the in-frame clones, and not every one. The sample includes about 52,000 clones, 45% to 70% of them seen just once. Material: PBMCs. These receptors came from a human donor in good health. Each CDR3 is given with its conserved first and last residue. Fields, in order: V gene, J gene, CDR3 protein.

TRBV30	TRBJ1-1	CAWRDSGTSEAFF
TRBV30	TRBJ1-2	CAWSMGQGAPGYGYTF
TRBV28	TRBJ2-7	CASSFNYQDRGYEQYF
TRBV11-3	TRBJ2-2	CASSLDPRQGSGELFF
TRBV7-9	TRBJ1-2	CASSLARSEANYDYTF
TRBV30	TRBJ2-3	CAWSVRLAGTDTQYF
TRBV5-6	TRBJ2-3	CASSLGQRGGLGTDTQYF
TRBV6-5	TRBJ1-2	CASSYKGNGYTF
TRBV6-6	TRBJ1-1	CASMRATEAFF
TRBV4-3	TRBJ2-1	CASSAAGGRYNEQFF
TRBV5-1	TRBJ1-2	CASSLAGGYGYTF
TRBV19	TRBJ2-5	CASSIRETQYF
TRBV6-5	TRBJ1-1	CASSRTGGGTEAFF
TRBV18	TRBJ1-3	CASSPPHRTGNTIYF
TRBV13	TRBJ2-5	CASSLRRTGAGETQYF
TRBV5-4	TRBJ2-7	CASSFEGPRKGQYF
TRBV5-1	TRBJ2-1	CASSFRGARSYNEQFF
TRBV10-3	TRBJ2-5	CAISPGLSQETQYF
TRBV2	TRBJ2-7	CASRSGLAGVEQYF
TRBV7-2	TRBJ2-7	CASTLPSRREQYF
TRBV12-5	TRBJ1-3	CASGLPDRGSGNTIYF
TRBV15	TRBJ1-1	CATSRDGNTEAFF
TRBV2	TRBJ2-3	CASTAGQSTDTQYF
TRBV5-4	TRBJ1-1	CASSAYQGANTEAFF
TRBV28	TRBJ1-1	CASSFPAGGRTEAFF
TRBV29-1	TRBJ2-7	CSVEPGPEAYEQYF
TRBV29-1	TRBJ1-1	CSVVSGRGLNTEAFF
TRBV6-5	TRBJ1-4	CASSYRGSNEKLFF
TRBV5-1	TRBJ2-3	CASSSGGTQQYF
TRBV9	TRBJ1-1	CASSPGQGGTEAFF
TRBV28	TRBJ2-1	CASSSRRHDRGNEQFF
TRBV30	TRBJ1-5	CAWSVGTPSNQPQHF
TRBV5-1	TRBJ1-2	CASSFGQGRYTF
TRBV4-1	TRBJ2-1	CASSPTTSMNEQFF
TRBV2	TRBJ2-5	CASRDRGPLGETQYF
TRBV6-5	TRBJ1-1	CASIPTGIKNTEAFF
TRBV19	TRBJ2-7	CASSKGLAGETASYEQYF
TRBV4-1	TRBJ1-2	CASSQGGGGQIVSSNYGYTF
TRBV5-6	TRBJ2-1	CASSLDRGNEQFF
TRBV5-1	TRBJ2-3	CASSARMGGPILSTDTQYF
TRBV7-9	TRBJ2-7	CASSLVVPYEQYF
TRBV5-6	TRBJ1-1	CASSVFQGIGAEAFF
TRBV19	TRBJ1-4	CATPRATNEKLFF
TRBV30	TRBJ2-2	CAWKKGHNTGELFF
TRBV30	TRBJ2-3	CACLPGDTQYF
TRBV25-1	TRBJ1-5	CASSGDTEEPQHF
TRBV7-2	TRBJ2-5	CASSLNPTDTEQYF
TRBV2	TRBJ1-2	CASGKGARNYGYTF
TRBV4-1	TRBJ1-4	CASSQDPGGVNEKLFF
TRBV7-3	TRBJ2-1	CASSLQGFSYNEQFF
TRBV7-9	TRBJ1-4	CSSSSRGRQTTDEKLFF
TRBV4-1	TRBJ2-1	CASSQARYNEQFF
TRBV9	TRBJ1-1	CASSGDILRGTEAFF